This T cell receptor (beta chain) was sequenced during a study of control samples from healthy donors and cancer patients. Looked up from germline, CDR1 is MDHEN and CDR2 is SYDVKM. The CDR3 runs 13 residues. Trimming removed 6 bases from V and 3 bases from J, with 8 bases in between. Clones were read by immunoSEQ multiplex PCR, and TCRdb kept only the in-frame ones, dropping some. Of 60,000 to 95,000 clones in the sample, approximately 88% were seen once. This sequence joins TRBV28 and TRBJ2-2, with D unclear. Sequenced sample: PBMCs. The clonotype was recovered from a woman between 45 and 65 years old with colorectal cancer. The CDR3 here is CASRGRDTGELFF. CDR3 DNA sequence: TGTGCCAGCAGGGGAAGGGACACCGGGGAGCTGTTTTTT.